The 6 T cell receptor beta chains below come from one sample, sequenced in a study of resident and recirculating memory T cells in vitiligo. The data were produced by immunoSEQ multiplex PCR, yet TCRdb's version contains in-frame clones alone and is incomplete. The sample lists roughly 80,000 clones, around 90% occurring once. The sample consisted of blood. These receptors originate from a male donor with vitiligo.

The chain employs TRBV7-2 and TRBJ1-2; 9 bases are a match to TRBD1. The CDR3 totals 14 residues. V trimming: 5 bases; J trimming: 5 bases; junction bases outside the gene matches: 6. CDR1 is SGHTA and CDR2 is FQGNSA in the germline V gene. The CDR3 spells CASSQGQGNYGYTF. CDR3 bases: TGTGCCAGCAGCCAGGGACAGGGAAATTATGGCTACACCTTC.

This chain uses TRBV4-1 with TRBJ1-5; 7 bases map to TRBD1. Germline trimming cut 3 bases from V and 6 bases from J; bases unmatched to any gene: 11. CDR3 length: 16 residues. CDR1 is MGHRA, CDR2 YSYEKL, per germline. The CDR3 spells CASSHARTGESQPQHF. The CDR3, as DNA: TGCGCCAGCAGCCACGCCCGAACAGGGGAAAGTCAGCCCCAGCATTTT.

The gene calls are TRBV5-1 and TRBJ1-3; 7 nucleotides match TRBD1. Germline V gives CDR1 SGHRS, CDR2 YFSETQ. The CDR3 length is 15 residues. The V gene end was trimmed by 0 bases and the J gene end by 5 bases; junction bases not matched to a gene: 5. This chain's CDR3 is CASSLGDRNRNTIYF. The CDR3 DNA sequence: TGCGCCAGCAGCTTGGGGGACAGAAACAGAAACACCATATATTTT. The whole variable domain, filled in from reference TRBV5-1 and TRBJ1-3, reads KAGVTQTPRYLIKTRGQQVTLSCSPISGHRSVSWYQQTPGQGLQFLFEYFSETQRNKGNFPGRFSGRQFSNSRSEMNVSTLELGDSALYLCASSLGDRNRNTIYFGEGSWLTVV.

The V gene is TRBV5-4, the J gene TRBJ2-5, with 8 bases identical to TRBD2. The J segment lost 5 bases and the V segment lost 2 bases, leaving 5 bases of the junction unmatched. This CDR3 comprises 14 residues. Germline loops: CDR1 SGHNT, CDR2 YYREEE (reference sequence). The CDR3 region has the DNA TGTGCCAGCAGCTTCGGGACTAGTCAGGAGACCCAGTACTTC. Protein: CASSFGTSQETQYF.

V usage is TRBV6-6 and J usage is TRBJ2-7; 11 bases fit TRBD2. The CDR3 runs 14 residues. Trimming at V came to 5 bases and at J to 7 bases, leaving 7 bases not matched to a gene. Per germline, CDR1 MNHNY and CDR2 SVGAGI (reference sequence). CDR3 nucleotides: TGTGCCAGCAGTCTACTAGCGGGAGCTCAGGAGCAGTACTTC. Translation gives CASSLLAGAQEQYF.

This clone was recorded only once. CDR3 coding DNA: TGTGCCAGCAGTTTTGGGGCTTCGGATACGCAGTATTTT. Amino acid sequence: CASSFGASDTQYF. V usage is TRBV27 and J usage is TRBJ2-3; D perhaps matches TRBD1 (5 bases). The CDR3 covers 13 residues. CDR1 and CDR2 from the germline V gene are MNHEY and SMNVEV (reference sequence). Trimming cost V 3 bases and J 6 bases, with 10 bases left between them.